This T cell receptor (beta chain) was profiled in a study of human T cells and chemical hapten exposure (dated by TCRdb to the early 2020s). For context, the study as a whole: For sensitization, 2% DPC in acetone was applied to a roughly 2 cm by roughly 2 cm area of upper inner arm skin. Blood samples were taken from patients before sensitization (week 0) and at 2, 6 and about 24 weeks after DPC sensitization. Most of the patients in the cohort were female, and the cohort covered alopecia areata with under or over 50% scalp involvement, alopecia totalis and alopecia universalis. Libraries were combined into a pool for sequencing, and differences in TCR yield between samples came mainly from small differences in library volumes within the pool. Blood for TCR sequencing was provided by twenty-nine alopecia patients at one to four time points (pre-sensitization, 2, 6 and 24 weeks). Patch testing was done on the upper back using Finn chambers containing 0.01% DPC, and results were scored after 6 days according to International Contact Dermatitis Research Group standards. In alopecia patients, the study followed how the peripheral blood TCR repertoire changed in vivo over primary and secondary sensitization to diphenylcyclopropenone (DPC), a hapten. Throughout the study period of around 24 weeks, patients also received therapeutic DPC doses to the scalp every week. Here is what the overall study found, with its caveats: The number of PT1 expanded TCRs positively correlated with patch test score, significant at thresholds 8, 16 and 32 but not 4. After repeated subsampling, changes were observed in the strength of the expansion versus patch-test correlation and in the threshold at which the correlation became significant. Alopecia, a presumed autoimmune disease, was present in all patients, so the immune response of the patients might differ from that of healthy individuals. Significantly more large CDR3 similarity clusters were formed by expanded TCRs than by pre-sensitization or healthy control sets, consistent with antigen-driven responses. No change with DPC sensitization was found in the number of TCRs above 1 in 1000 frequency, and no evidence of global repertoire structure alterations was found.

Receptor amplification or capture employed RACE. Sequenced using a NextSeq 500. During library preparation, unique molecular identifiers were attached to individual cDNA molecules so that TCRs could be counted quantitatively and reproducibly. Each blood RNA sample was used to sequence both TCR alpha and TCR beta chains. Per the authors' processing: Samples had a median of approximately 93,000 TCRs, with a range from roughly 23,224 to 700,000. V, J and CDR3 annotation of the TCR reads was carried out using the Decombinator software suite. For PS versus PT1 abundance plots, all samples were subsampled to the same number of TCRs (28,000). Expanded TCRs were defined as absent before sensitization and observed at least eight times at the 2-week time point. The public reads were reanalyzed by TCRdb: fastp trimming at Q25, MiXCR alignment, in-frame beta chains only. Here each entry gathers all rows of one CDR3 protein and keeps the most common genes and DNA. The V and J calls, along with clone size, are taken from TCRdb and not from the paper's own processing. In all, the sample holds roughly 200,000 distinct CDR3 sequences, and around 22% of those were seen once. Of the sample, about 6.7% falls within the top ten clones.

The germline V gene specifies MDHEN as CDR1 and SYDVKM as CDR2. V and J are truncated by 3 bases and 1 base respectively, leaving an intervening sequence of 10 bases. Spanning cysteine to phenylalanine, the CDR3 consists of 14 amino acids. Just the 42-base CDR3 DNA is kept, in frame starting at base 1. Worth noting for this clonotype: Its target antigen remains unknown. No per-base quality is available; no much larger clone lies one base away.

The sample's time point label, in plain terms: patch test 1, 2 weeks after DPC sensitization. What this sample's treatment or condition label stands for: therapeutic diphenylcyclopropenone sensitization with weekly scalp DPC. At each patch-test visit, blood was drawn before the patch test was applied. Patients were considered eligible if aged 18 to 70, diagnosed with alopecia and deemed suitable for DPC therapy, and patients were excluded if pregnant. Total RNA was extracted from unfractionated whole blood that had been collected in Tempus Blood RNA tubes. This sample comprised whole blood, obtained in connection with sensitization to the hapten diphenylcyclopropenone (DPC). The source is a woman in her 50s with alopecia areata. Some clones in this sample may be carry-over from other donors' samples. The chain uses TRBV28 and TRBJ2-7; the best D guess is TRBD2, with 7 bases matching. The DNA sequence follows: TGTGCCAGCAGTTTTAGGGGGGGTTCCTACGAGCAGTACTTC. Its product reads: CASSFRGGSYEQYF.